This record covers a single T cell receptor (beta chain). This record comes from a study of blood T cell repertoires in COVID-19. The wider study: The samples span acute and convalescent COVID-19 from the United States, Italy and Spain.

TCRdb's copy holds only in-frame clones and misses some; the assay was immunoSEQ multiplex PCR. The profile shows roughly 220,000 clones, almost 90% of them singletons. Participants reported their clinical history, and cohort assignment relied on those reports. Trimming removed 6 bases from V and 8 bases from J; junction bases left unmatched: 12. This CDR3 contains 15 residues. The germline CDR1 and CDR2 sequences are MNHEY and SVGAGI. The J gene is TRBJ1-4, the V gene TRBV6-5, with 7 bases that match TRBD1. This receptor was taken from a woman aged 45-65 years with acute COVID-19. What was sequenced was PBMCs or T cells enriched from blood (not recorded which). The CDR3 protein is CASSLTGEPGEKLFF. The CDR3 DNA is TGTGCCAGCAGCCTTACAGGGGAGCCAGGGGAAAAACTGTTTTTT.